A selection of T cell receptor beta chains follows, all from one sample in a study of regulatory T cells in long-lasting Graves disease. MiXCR was run by TCRdb on the multiplex PCR reads, yielding one entry per CDR3 protein. The sample lists 300,000 to 400,000 distinct CDR3 sequences, over 15% seen once, with less than 35% in the top ten. These data are also associated with another study on T cells in Graves' hyperthyroidism and ophthalmopathy.

This specimen consisted of peripheral blood mononuclear cells (PBMCs), obtained at new diagnosis, from a patient treated with antithyroid drugs. These TCRs come from a man aged 40-55 years with Graves disease. Both conserved end residues are part of each CDR3. D genes are given only for firm matches. Clone size is stated in some rows and not others, as once, few, many or a class when expanded.

D	size	V	J	DNA	CDR3
NA	many	TRBV6-5	TRBJ1-1	TGTGCCAGCAGTTACTCGTATTTGGTAGGGGGTTGGACTGAAGCTTTCTTT	CASSYSYLVGGWTEAFF
NA	many	TRBV9	TRBJ2-7	TGTGCCAGCAGCGTAGGGCGGGACGGATACGAGCAGTACTTC	CASSVGRDGYEQYF
NA	many	TRBV5-1	TRBJ2-5	TGCGCCAGCAGCTTCGGAGGGGAGGCGGAAGAGACCCAGTACTTC	CASSFGGEAEETQYF
NA	many	TRBV7-2	TRBJ2-4	TGTGCCAGCAGCCGGATAGCCAAAAACATTCAGTACTTC	CASSRIAKNIQYF
NA	NA	TRBV11-2	TRBJ2-3	TGTGCCAGCAGCTTAGATGGTGGAGATACGCAGTATTTT	CASSLDGGDTQYF
NA	few	TRBV7-8	TRBJ2-1	TGTGCCAGCAGCTTAGGGCCCGGGAGTTACAATGAGCAGTTCTTC	CASSLGPGSYNEQFF
TRBD1	many	TRBV12-3/TRBV12-4	TRBJ2-7	TGTGCCAGCAGTCGACAGGGGGGCGAGCAGTACTTC	CASSRQGGEQYF
TRBD1	few	TRBV12-3/TRBV12-4	TRBJ2-1	TGTGCCAGCAGCTGGGGGACAGGGGTCGCCTCCTACAATGAGCAGTTCTTC	CASSWGTGVASYNEQFF
NA	many	TRBV20-1	TRBJ2-5	TGCAGTGCCGACGAAGGGCTGAGCCTCCAAGAGACCCAGTACTTC	CSADEGLSLQETQYF
TRBD2	NA	TRBV12-3/TRBV12-4	TRBJ2-2	TGTGCCAGCAGTTCGGAGGAGGGACTAGCGGGGGGGCATGGGGAGCTGTTTTTT	CASSSEEGLAGGHGELFF
TRBD1	many	TRBV5-1	TRBJ2-5	TGCGCCAGCAGCTACCTGCCGGGACAGGGAAGGGAGACCCAGTACTTC	CASSYLPGQGRETQYF
TRBD1	many	TRBV7-8	TRBJ2-7	TGTGCCAGCACCCCACTCCGGACAGGGGGCGGCGAGCAGTACTTC	CASTPLRTGGGEQYF
NA	many	TRBV20-1	TRBJ2-1	TGCAGTGCTAGAGCGGGTCTCTCCTACAATGAGCAGTTCTTC	CSARAGLSYNEQFF
NA	many	TRBV2	TRBJ1-1	TGTGCCAGCAGTCCTCAGGAAGGGGCTTTCTTT	CASSPQEGAFF
NA	many	TRBV12-3/TRBV12-4	TRBJ1-5	TGTGCCAGCAGTTTAAGGCCCTCGGGTCAGCCCCAGCATTTT	CASSLRPSGQPQHF
NA	many	TRBV2	TRBJ2-7	TGTGCCAGCCGTTACAGGGAACCCTACGAGCAGTACTTC	CASRYREPYEQYF
NA	NA	TRBV28	TRBJ1-2	TGTGCCAGCAGCTTCGAACAGGGTGACTATGGCTACACCTTC	CASSFEQGDYGYTF
TRBD1	NA	TRBV7-8	TRBJ1-4	TGTGCCAGCAGCTTAGTCGGGACAGCTAATGAAAAACTGTTTTTT	CASSLVGTANEKLFF
NA	many	TRBV15	TRBJ2-7	TGTGCCACCAGCAGAGGGGCAGGGTCGGGATCCTACGAGCAGTACTTC	CATSRGAGSGSYEQYF
NA	many	TRBV12-3/TRBV12-4	TRBJ2-3	TGTGCCAGCACCCCCCTTCCTGATACGCAGTATTTT	CASTPLPDTQYF
NA	NA	TRBV4-2	TRBJ2-2	TGTGCCAGCAGCCCCGGGACAATTAACACCGGGGAGCTGTTTTTT	CASSPGTINTGELFF
NA	many	TRBV28	TRBJ2-7	TGTGCCACCCAGAGGTACCAAGCCTACGAGCAGTACTTC	CATQRYQAYEQYF
NA	many	TRBV3-1	TRBJ2-1	TGTGCCAGCAGCCATACAGTGATCTACAATGAGCAGTTCTTC	CASSHTVIYNEQFF
TRBD1	many	TRBV20-1	TRBJ1-1	TGCAGTGCTAGAAGGCTGCCGGGACAGGGGTTTCCTGAAGCTTTCTTT	CSARRLPGQGFPEAFF
NA	many	TRBV12-3/TRBV12-4	TRBJ2-7	TGTGCCAGCAGTTTATTACCAGGGGCCGAGCAGTACTTC	CASSLLPGAEQYF
TRBD1	NA	TRBV14	TRBJ2-7	TGTGCCAGCAGCCATCTCACCGGGACAGGGCTCTCAAACGAGCAGTACTTC	CASSHLTGTGLSNEQYF
NA	few	TRBV4-1	TRBJ2-3	TGCGCCAGCAGCCAAGTGGGTAGCACAGATACGCAGTATTTT	CASSQVGSTDTQYF
NA	few	TRBV27	TRBJ2-2	TGTGCCAGCACTCTCTGGGGCAACACCGGGGAGCTGTTTTTT	CASTLWGNTGELFF